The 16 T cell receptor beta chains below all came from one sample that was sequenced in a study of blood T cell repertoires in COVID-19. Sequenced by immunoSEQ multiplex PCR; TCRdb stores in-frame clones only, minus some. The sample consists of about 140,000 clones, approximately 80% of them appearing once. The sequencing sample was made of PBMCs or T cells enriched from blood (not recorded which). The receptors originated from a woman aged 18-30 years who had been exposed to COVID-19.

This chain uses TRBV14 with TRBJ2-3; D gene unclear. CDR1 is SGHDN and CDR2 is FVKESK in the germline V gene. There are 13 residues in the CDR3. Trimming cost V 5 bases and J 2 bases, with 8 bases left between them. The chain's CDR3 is CASSVTPTDTQYF. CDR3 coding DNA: TGTGCCAGCAGCGTGACACCCACAGATACGCAGTATTTT.

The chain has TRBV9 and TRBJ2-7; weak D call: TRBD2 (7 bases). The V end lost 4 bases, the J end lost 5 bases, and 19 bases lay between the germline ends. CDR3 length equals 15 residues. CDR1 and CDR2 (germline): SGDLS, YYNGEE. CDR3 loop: CASSPGGQGFNEQYF. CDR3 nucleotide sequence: TGTGCCAGCAGCCCCGGGGGGCAGGGATTCAACGAGCAGTACTTC. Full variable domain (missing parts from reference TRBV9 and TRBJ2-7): DSGVTQTPKHLITATGQRVTLRCSPRSGDLSVYWYQQSLDQGLQFLIQYYNGEERAKGNILERFSAQQFPDLHSELNLSSLELGDSALYFCASSPGGQGFNEQYFGPGTRLTVT.

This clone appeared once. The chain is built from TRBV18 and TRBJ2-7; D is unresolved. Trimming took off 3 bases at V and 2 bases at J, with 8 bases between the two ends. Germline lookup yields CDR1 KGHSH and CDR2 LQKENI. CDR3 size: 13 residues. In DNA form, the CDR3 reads TGTGCCAGCTCACCGGCAGAAACCTACGAGCAGTACTTC. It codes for CASSPAETYEQYF. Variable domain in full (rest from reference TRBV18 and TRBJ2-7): NAGVMQNPRHLVRRRGQEARLRCSPMKGHSHVYWYRQLPEEGLKFMVYLQKENIIDESGMPKERFSAEFPKEGPSILRIQQVVRGDSAAYFCASSPAETYEQYFGPGTRLTVT.

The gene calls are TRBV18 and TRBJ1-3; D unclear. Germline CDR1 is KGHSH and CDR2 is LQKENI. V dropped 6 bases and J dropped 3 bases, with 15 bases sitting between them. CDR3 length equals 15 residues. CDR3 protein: CASSTTFLRGNTIYF. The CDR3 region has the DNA TGTGCCAGCTCTACCACCTTCTTGCGTGGAAACACCATATATTTT.

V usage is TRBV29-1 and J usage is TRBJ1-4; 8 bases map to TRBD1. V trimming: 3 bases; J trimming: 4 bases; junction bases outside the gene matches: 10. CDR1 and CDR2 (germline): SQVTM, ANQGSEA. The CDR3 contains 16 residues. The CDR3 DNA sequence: TGCAGCGTTGACGACAGGGGACACGGAAGTAATGAAAAACTGTTTTTT. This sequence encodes CSVDDRGHGSNEKLFF.

CDR3 loop: CASSPRQGASTEAFF. CDR3 DNA: TGTGCCAGCAGCCCTAGGCAGGGGGCGAGCACTGAAGCTTTCTTT. This rearrangement joins TRBV11-1 to TRBJ1-1; TRBD1 agrees at 8 bases. V lost 5 bases, J lost 4 bases, and 9 bases stayed unmatched. Germline assignment: CDR1 SGHAT and CDR2 FQDESV (reference sequence). The CDR3 has 15 amino acids.

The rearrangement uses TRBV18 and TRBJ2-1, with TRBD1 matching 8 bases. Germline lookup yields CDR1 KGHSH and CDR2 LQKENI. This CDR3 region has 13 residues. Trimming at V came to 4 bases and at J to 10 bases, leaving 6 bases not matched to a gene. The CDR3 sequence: CASSQGQGREQFF. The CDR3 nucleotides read TGTGCCAGCTCACAAGGACAGGGACGGGAGCAGTTCTTC.

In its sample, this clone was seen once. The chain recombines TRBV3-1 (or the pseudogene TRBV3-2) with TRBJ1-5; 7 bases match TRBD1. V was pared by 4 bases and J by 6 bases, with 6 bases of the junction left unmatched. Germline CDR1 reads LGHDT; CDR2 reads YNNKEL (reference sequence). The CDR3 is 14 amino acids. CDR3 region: CASSLGQVGQPQHF. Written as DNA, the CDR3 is TGTGCCAGCAGCCTCGGACAGGTTGGTCAGCCCCAGCATTTT.

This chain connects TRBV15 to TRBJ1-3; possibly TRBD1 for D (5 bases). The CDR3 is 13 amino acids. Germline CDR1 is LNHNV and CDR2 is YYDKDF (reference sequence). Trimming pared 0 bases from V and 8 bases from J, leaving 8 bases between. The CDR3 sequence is CATSRDIGDTIYF. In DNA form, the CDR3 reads TGTGCCACCAGCAGAGATATAGGGGACACCATATATTTT.

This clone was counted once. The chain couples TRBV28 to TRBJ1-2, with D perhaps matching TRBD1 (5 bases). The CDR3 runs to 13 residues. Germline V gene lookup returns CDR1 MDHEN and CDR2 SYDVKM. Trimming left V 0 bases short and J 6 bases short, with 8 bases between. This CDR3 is CASSLWGTHGYTF. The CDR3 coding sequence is TGTGCCAGCAGTTTATGGGGGACTCATGGCTACACCTTC.

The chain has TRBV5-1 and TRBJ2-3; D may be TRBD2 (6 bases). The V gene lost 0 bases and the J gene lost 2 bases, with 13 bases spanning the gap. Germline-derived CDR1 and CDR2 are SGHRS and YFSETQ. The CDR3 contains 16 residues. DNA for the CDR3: TGCGCCAGCAGCTTGGGTGGCGGGACTCACACAGATACGCAGTATTTT. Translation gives CASSLGGGTHTDTQYF.

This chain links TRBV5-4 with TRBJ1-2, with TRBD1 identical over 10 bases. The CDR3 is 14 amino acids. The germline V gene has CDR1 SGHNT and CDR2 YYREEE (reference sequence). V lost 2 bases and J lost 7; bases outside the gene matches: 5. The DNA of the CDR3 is TGTGCCAGCAGCTTCGACAGGGGGCAGGGTGGCTACACCTTC. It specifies CASSFDRGQGGYTF. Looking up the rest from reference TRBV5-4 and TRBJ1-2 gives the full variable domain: ETGVTQSPTHLIKTRGQQVTLRCSSQSGHNTVSWYQQALGQGPQFIFQYYREEENGRGNFPPRFSGLQFPNYSSELNVNALELDDSALYLCASSFDRGQGGYTFGSGTRLTVV.

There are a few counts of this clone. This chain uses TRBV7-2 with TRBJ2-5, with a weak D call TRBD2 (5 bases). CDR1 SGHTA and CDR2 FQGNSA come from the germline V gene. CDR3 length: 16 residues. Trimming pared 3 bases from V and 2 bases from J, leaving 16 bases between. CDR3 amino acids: CASSFEGRLKQETQYF. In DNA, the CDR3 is TGTGCCAGCAGCTTTGAGGGCCGCCTAAAACAAGAGACCCAGTACTTC.

The DNA of the CDR3 is TGTGCCAGCAGTTCGGGACAGGGGATGACCGGGGAGCTGTTTTTT. Translating it yields CASSSGQGMTGELFF. J is TRBJ2-2 and V is TRBV28; 10 bases agree with TRBD1. Germline trimming cut 4 bases from V and 5 bases from J; bases unmatched to any gene: 4. The CDR3 has 15 amino acids. Looked up from germline, CDR1 is MDHEN and CDR2 is SYDVKM.

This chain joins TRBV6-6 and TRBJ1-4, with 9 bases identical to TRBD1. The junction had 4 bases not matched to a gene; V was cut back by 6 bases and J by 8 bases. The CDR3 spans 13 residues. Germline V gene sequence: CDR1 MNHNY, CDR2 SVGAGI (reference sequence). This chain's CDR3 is CASSYGTGEKLFF. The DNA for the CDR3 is TGTGCCAGCAGCTACGGGACAGGGGAAAAACTGTTTTTT.

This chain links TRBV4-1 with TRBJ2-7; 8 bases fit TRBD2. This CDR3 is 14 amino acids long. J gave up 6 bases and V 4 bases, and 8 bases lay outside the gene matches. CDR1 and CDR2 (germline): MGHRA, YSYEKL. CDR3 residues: CASSPSGRGPEQYF. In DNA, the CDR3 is TGCGCCAGCAGCCCGAGCGGGAGAGGTCCCGAGCAGTACTTC.